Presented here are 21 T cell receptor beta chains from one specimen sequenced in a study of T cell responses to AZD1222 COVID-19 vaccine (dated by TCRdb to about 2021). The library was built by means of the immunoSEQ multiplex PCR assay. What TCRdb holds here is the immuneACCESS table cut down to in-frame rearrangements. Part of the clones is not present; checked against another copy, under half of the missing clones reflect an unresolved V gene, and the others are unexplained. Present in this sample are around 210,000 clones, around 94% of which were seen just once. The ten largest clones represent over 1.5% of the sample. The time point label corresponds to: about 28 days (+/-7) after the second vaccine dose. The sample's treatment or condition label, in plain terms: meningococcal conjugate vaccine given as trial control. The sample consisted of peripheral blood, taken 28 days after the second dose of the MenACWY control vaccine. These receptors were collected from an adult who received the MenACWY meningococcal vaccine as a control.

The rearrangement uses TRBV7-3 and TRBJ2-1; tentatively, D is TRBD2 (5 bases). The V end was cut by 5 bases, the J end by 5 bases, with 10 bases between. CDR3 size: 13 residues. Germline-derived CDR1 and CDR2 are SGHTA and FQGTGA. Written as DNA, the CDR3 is TGTGCCAGCAGCACTACTAGGCACAATGAGCAGTTCTTC. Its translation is CASSTTRHNEQFF.

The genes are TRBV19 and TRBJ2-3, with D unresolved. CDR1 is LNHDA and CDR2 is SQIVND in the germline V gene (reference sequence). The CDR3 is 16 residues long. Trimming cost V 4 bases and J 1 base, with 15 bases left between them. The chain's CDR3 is CASSTSTSYRTDTQYF. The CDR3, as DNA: TGTGCCAGTAGTACCTCGACATCATATCGCACAGATACGCAGTATTTT.

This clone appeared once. CDR3 nucleotide sequence: TGTGCCAGCACTCGACTCCCCGAAAGCGACTATGGCTACACCTTC. Translation: CASTRLPESDYGYTF. The chain uses TRBV7-9 and TRBJ1-2, with unresolved D. CDR1 is SEHNR, CDR2 FQNEAQ, per germline (reference sequence). The V end lost 7 bases, the J end lost 3 bases, and 18 bases lay between the germline ends. The CDR3 is 15 residues long.

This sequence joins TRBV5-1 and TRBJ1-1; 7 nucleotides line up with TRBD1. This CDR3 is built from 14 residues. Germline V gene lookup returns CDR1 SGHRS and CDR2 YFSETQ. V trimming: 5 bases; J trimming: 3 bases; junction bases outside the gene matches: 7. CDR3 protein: CASRDVRGDTEAFF. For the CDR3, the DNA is TGCGCCAGCAGAGACGTCAGGGGGGACACTGAAGCTTTCTTT.

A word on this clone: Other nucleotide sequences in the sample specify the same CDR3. CDR3 sequence (DNA): TGTGCCAGCAGCTTGGGACAGGGGGGGTCACCCCTCCACTTT. Translation gives CASSLGQGGSPLHF. J is TRBJ1-6 and V is TRBV7-9; 11 bases are a match to TRBD1. J was trimmed by 10 bases and V by 3 bases; bases with no gene match: 2. The CDR3 is 14 residues long. CDR1 is SEHNR and CDR2 is FQNEAQ in the germline V gene (reference sequence).

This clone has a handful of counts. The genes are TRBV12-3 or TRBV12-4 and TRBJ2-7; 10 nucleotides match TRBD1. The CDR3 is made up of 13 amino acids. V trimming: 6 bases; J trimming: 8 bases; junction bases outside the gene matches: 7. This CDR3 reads CASRPGQGVKQYF. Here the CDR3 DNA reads TGTGCCAGCAGACCTGGACAGGGGGTAAAGCAGTACTTC.

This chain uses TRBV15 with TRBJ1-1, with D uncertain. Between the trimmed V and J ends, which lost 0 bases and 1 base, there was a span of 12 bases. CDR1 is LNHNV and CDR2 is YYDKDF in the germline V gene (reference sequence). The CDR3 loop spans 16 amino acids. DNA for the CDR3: TGTGCCACCAGCAGAGATTTCAGAGGGTCGAACACTGAAGCTTTCTTT. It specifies CATSRDFRGSNTEAFF.

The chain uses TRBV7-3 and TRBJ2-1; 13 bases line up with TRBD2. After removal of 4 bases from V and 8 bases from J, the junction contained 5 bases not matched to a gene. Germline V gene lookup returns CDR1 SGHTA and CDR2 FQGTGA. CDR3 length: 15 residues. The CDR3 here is CASSWTSGSRDEQFF. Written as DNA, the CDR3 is TGTGCCAGCAGCTGGACTAGCGGGAGTCGGGATGAGCAGTTCTTC.

The CDR3 spells CARDGGVWYEQYF. The CDR3 bases are TGTGCCCGAGATGGGGGGGTTTGGTACGAGCAGTACTTC. V usage is TRBV24-1 and J usage is TRBJ2-7, with 7 nucleotides matching TRBD2. The CDR3 is 13 residues long. The J segment lost 4 bases and the V segment lost 12 bases, leaving 11 bases of the junction unmatched. The germline V gene encodes CDR1 KGHDR and CDR2 SFDVKD.

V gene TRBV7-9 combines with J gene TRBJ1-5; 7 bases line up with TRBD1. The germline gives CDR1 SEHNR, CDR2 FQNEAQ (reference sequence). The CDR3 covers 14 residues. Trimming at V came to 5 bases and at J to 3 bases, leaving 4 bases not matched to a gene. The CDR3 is CASSRTGYNQPQHF. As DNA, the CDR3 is TGTGCCAGCAGCCGGACAGGCTACAATCAGCCCCAGCATTTT.

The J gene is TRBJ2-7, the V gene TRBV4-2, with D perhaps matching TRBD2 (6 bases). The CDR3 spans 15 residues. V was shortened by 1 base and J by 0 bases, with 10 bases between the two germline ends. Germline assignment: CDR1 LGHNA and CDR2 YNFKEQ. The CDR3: CASSQAGLISYEQYF. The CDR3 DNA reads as TGTGCCAGCAGCCAAGCGGGACTGATCTCCTACGAGCAGTACTTC.

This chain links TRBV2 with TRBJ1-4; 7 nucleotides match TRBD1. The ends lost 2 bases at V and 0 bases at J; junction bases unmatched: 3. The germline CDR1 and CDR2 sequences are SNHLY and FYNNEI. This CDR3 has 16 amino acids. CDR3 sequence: CASSERQGPTNEKLFF. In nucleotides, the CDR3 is TGTGCCAGCAGTGAACGACAGGGCCCAACTAATGAAAAACTGTTTTTT.

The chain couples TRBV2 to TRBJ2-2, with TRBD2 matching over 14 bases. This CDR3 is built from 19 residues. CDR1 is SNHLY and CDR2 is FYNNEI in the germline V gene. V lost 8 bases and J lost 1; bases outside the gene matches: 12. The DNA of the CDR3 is TGTGCCAGCCTCTACCCCGGGACTAGCGGGAGCCGGAACACCGGGGAGCTGTTTTTT. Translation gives CASLYPGTSGSRNTGELFF.

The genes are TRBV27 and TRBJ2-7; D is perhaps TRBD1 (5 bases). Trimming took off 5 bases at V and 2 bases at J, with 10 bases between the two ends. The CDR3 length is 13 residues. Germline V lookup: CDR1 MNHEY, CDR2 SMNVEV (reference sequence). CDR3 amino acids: CASSPDSTYEQYF. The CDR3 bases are TGTGCCAGCAGTCCCGACAGTACCTACGAGCAGTACTTC.

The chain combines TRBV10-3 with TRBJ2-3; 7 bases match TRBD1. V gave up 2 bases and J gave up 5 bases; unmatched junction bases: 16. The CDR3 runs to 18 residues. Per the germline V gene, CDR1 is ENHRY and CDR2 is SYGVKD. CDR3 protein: CAISESPRQGTRRDTQYF. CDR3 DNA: TGTGCCATCAGTGAGAGCCCACGACAGGGAACAAGGAGAGATACGCAGTATTTT.

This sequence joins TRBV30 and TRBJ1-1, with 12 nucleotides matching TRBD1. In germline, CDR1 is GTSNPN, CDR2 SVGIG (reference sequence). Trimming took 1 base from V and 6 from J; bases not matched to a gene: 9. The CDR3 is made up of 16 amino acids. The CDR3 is CAWSAGTGGDSAEAFF. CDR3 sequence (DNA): TGTGCCTGGAGTGCCGGGACAGGGGGCGACTCGGCTGAAGCTTTCTTT. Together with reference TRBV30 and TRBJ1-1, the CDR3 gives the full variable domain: SQTIHQWPATLVQPVGSPLSLECTVEGTSNPNLYWYRQAAGRGLQLLFYSVGIGQISSEVPQNLSASRPQDRQFILSSKKLLLSDSGFYLCAWSAGTGGDSAEAFFGQGTRLTVV.

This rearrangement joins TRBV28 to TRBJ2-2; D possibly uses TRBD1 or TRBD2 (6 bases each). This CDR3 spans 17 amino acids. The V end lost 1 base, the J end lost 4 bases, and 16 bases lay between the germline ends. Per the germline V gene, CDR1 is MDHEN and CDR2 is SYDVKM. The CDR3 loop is CASSLSGAALGTGELFF. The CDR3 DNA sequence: TGTGCCAGCAGTTTATCGGGGGCAGCTCTTGGCACCGGGGAGCTGTTTTTT.

The CDR3 protein is CASSLSGRADEKLFF. CDR3 DNA sequence: TGTGCCAGCAGTTTATCGGGCAGGGCGGATGAAAAACTGTTTTTT. This chain connects TRBV28 to TRBJ1-4, with a weak D call TRBD1 (5 bases). The CDR3 has 15 residues. Germline-derived CDR1 and CDR2 are MDHEN and SYDVKM. V was cut by 1 base and J by 6 bases, with 12 bases left in between.

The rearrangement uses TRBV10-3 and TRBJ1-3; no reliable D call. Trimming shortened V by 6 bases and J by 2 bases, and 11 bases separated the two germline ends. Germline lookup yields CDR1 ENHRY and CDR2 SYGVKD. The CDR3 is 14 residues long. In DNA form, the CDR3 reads TGTGCCATCAGCCCCAAGGACGCTGGAAACACCATATATTTT. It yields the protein CAISPKDAGNTIYF.

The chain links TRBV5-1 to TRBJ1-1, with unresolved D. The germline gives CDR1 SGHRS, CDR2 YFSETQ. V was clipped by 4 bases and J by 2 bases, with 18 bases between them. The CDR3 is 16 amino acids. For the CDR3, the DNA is TGCGCCAGCAGCAGAACTAGGCCCGAAGTCAACACTGAAGCTTTCTTT. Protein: CASSRTRPEVNTEAFF.

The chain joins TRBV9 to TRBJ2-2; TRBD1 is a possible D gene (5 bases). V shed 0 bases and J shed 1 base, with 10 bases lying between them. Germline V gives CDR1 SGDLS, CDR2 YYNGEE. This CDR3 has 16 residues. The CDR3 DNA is TGTGCCAGCAGCGTAGCCGACAGCCGGAACACCGGGGAGCTGTTTTTT. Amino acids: CASSVADSRNTGELFF. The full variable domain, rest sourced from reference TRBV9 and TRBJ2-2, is DSGVTQTPKHLITATGQRVTLRCSPRSGDLSVYWYQQSLDQGLQFLIQYYNGEERAKGNILERFSAQQFPDLHSELNLSSLELGDSALYFCASSVADSRNTGELFFGEGSRLTVL.